Following are 5 T cell receptor beta chains from one sample sequenced in a study of T cells in Graves' hyperthyroidism and ophthalmopathy. RNA transcripts were the template for amplifying TCR beta CDR3 regions. First-round RT-PCR of the TCR CDR3 relied on the HTBI primer set. TCRdb processed the multiplex PCR reads anew with MiXCR; each CDR3 protein has one entry. This sample yields 360,000 or so distinct CDR3 sequences, of which over 15% are seen a single time; 15% belongs to the top ten. Specimen: blood. These TCRs come from a middle-aged woman with Graves' ophthalmopathy.

Ten or more counts support this clonotype. The CDR3 reads CSGTGTGTTDTQYF. The DNA of the CDR3 is TGCAGCGGGACCGGGACAGGGACCACAGATACGCAGTATTTT. This chain links TRBV29-1 with TRBJ2-3, with 9 bases lining up with TRBD1. The CDR3 has 14 residues. V was pared by 7 bases and J by 2 bases, with 7 bases of the junction left unmatched. Germline CDR1 reads SQVTM; CDR2 reads ANQGSEA.

The genes are TRBV19 and TRBJ1-5; unclear D gene. Deletions cut 7 bases from V and 6 bases from J, with 16 bases between. Germline V gives CDR1 LNHDA, CDR2 SQIVND (reference sequence). CDR3 length: 14 residues. CDR3 sequence reads: CASTIGQLFQPQHF. Here the CDR3 DNA reads TGTGCCAGTACTATCGGGCAGCTGTTTCAGCCCCAGCATTTT.

This clonotype was detected ten times or more. The V call is TRBV15, the J call TRBJ2-4; TRBD2 agrees at 7 bases. V gave up 5 bases and J gave up 10 bases; unmatched junction bases: 2. Per germline, CDR1 LNHNV and CDR2 YYDKDF (reference sequence). The CDR3 is 11 residues long. The chain's CDR3 is CATSGGGIQYF. In nucleotides, the CDR3 is TGTGCCACCAGCGGGGGGGGGATTCAGTACTTC.

Ten or more counts support this clonotype. This chain links TRBV5-1 with TRBJ2-7, with D perhaps TRBD1 or TRBD2 (5 bases each). V lost 5 bases and J lost 2, with 17 bases in between. This CDR3 is built from 15 residues. Germline CDR1 reads SGHRS; CDR2 reads YFSETQ. CDR3 amino acids: CASRVGTVTTYEQYF. The CDR3 coding sequence is TGCGCCAGCAGGGTCGGGACGGTAACGACCTACGAGCAGTACTTC.

CDR3 in amino acids: CATSRGSGLAFF. In nucleotides, the CDR3 is TGTGCCACCAGCAGAGGTTCAGGTTTAGCTTTCTTT. The V and J genes are TRBV15 and TRBJ1-1; D gene unclear. Germline loops: CDR1 LNHNV, CDR2 YYDKDF (reference sequence). The CDR3 totals 12 residues. V was shortened by 1 base and J by 10 bases, with 10 bases between the two germline ends.